The source of this T cell receptor beta chain is a study of blood T cell repertoires in COVID-19. Study overall: The cDNA or gDNA used as material had been derived from T cells, B-cell-depleted T cells, or PBMCs.

Using immunoSEQ multiplex PCR, the repertoire was profiled, and TCRdb retains in-frame clones only, with some absent. The sample lists roughly 200,000 clones, 85% seen once, with about 5% in the top ten. The V and J ends lost 0 bases and 2 bases respectively, with 8 bases between them. Germline-derived CDR1 and CDR2 are SGHRS and YFSETQ. The CDR3 length is 14 residues. J is TRBJ2-5 and V is TRBV5-1, with D unresolved. This TCR was recovered from a woman aged 80 or older with acute or convalescent COVID-19. The sequenced material came from peripheral blood. The CDR3 region is CASSLAVFQETQYF. The CDR3 nucleotides are TGCGCCAGCAGCTTGGCCGTCTTTCAAGAGACCCAGTACTTC. Looking up the rest from reference TRBV5-1 and TRBJ2-5 gives the full variable domain: KAGVTQTPRYLIKTRGQQVTLSCSPISGHRSVSWYQQTPGQGLQFLFEYFSETQRNKGNFPGRFSGRQFSNSRSEMNVSTLELGDSALYLCASSLAVFQETQYFGPGTRLLVL.